This paragraph reports one T cell receptor beta chain. With 5 bases removed from V and 4 bases from J, the gap between germline ends came to 14 bases. This CDR3 comprises 14 residues. CDR1 SGHTA and CDR2 FQGNSA come from the germline V gene. The record originates from a study of T cell responses to AZD1222 COVID-19 vaccine. The method was immunoSEQ multiplex PCR; TCRdb's version includes in-frame clones alone and lacks a portion of them. Here the sample spans about 130,000 clones, just over 85% being singletons. The source of this sequence is an adult in good health. The sample was peripheral blood, taken on day 0 of AZD1222 vaccination. The V and J genes are TRBV7-2 and TRBJ1-2; D may be TRBD1 (5 bases). The DNA for the CDR3 is TGTGCCAGCAGCCAATGGGGCAGCCGCTATGGCTACACCTTC. Its protein is CASSQWGSRYGYTF.